This TCR beta chain was documented in a study of OX40 agonist ivuxolimab in advanced cancers. Sequenced by immunoSEQ multiplex PCR; TCRdb stores in-frame clones only, minus some. The sample carries 75,000 to 95,000 clones, around 86% recorded once. Germline V gives CDR1 SGHAT, CDR2 FQNNGV. CDR3 length: 12 residues. V lost 10 bases and J lost 4, with 14 bases in between. Patients were ruled out by autoimmune disease history or systemic immunosuppression. The sequence was collected from an adult with an advanced solid tumor such as melanoma, head and neck, liver or kidney cancer. V usage is TRBV11-2 and J usage is TRBJ2-7; no clear D gene. This sample comprised CD4+ or CD8+ T cells sorted from blood, obtained in a trial of the OX40 agonist ivuxolimab. The CDR3 sequence is CATRYGPYEQYF. The CDR3 nucleotides read TGTGCCACTAGATATGGGCCTTACGAGCAGTACTTC.